A single sample gave rise to the 17 T cell receptor beta chains below, sequenced in a study of neurological immune-mediated disorders. Time point specified: longitudinal time-point 3. A single record per CDR3 protein comes from TCRdb applying MiXCR to the 5' RACE reads. The repertoire holds some 43,000 distinct CDR3 sequences, with about 13% as singletons. The sequenced material came from PBMCs. The receptors derive from a male donor with HTLV-1-associated myelopathy (HAM/TSP).

This clonotype was detected many times. The V gene is TRBV5-6, the J gene TRBJ1-2; D not resolved. From germline, CDR1 is SGHDT and CDR2 YYEEEE. The CDR3 contains 11 residues. V lost 5 bases and J lost 2, with 4 bases in between. For the CDR3, the DNA is TGTGCCAGCAGTACAAACTATGGCTACACCTTC. Translation gives CASSTNYGYTF.

This clonotype qualifies as medium-sized. This sequence joins TRBV5-1 and TRBJ2-1, with 9 positions matching TRBD1. CDR1 SGHRS and CDR2 YFSETQ come from the germline V gene. This CDR3 region has 15 residues. Germline trimming cut 1 base from V and 6 bases from J; bases unmatched to any gene: 5. The CDR3 DNA reads as TGCGCCAGCAGCTTGTCCGGGACAGGGCCCAATGAGCAGTTCTTC. It yields the protein CASSLSGTGPNEQFF.

V gene TRBV7-2 combines with J gene TRBJ1-5; no definite D call. Between the trimmed V and J ends, which lost 5 bases and 7 bases, there was a span of 15 bases. The CDR3 loop spans 14 amino acids. Germline V gene data show CDR1 as SGHTA and CDR2 as FQGNSA. This CDR3 is CASSPDSLWQPQHF. For the CDR3, the DNA is TGTGCCAGCAGCCCTGACTCCCTTTGGCAGCCCCAGCATTTT.

As regards this clonotype: One end of the junction is discordant with germline, which a read error may explain. The chain has TRBV10-3 and TRBJ2-7, with 12 bases aligning to TRBD2. The CDR3 length is 14 residues. Germline V lookup: CDR1 ENHRY, CDR2 SYGVKD. The CDR3 nucleotides read TGTGCCATCGGTGAGACTAGCGGGGGACTAGAGCAGTACTTC. Translation: CAIGETSGGLEQYF.

This clonotype has a count of ten or more. The chain links TRBV29-1 to TRBJ1-3; D gene ambiguous. Looked up from germline, CDR1 is SQVTM and CDR2 is ANQGSEA. This CDR3 has 11 amino acids. Trimming left V 7 bases short and J 4 bases short, with 8 bases between. The CDR3: CSGTLGNTIYF. The CDR3 DNA reads TGCAGCGGGACCTTAGGAAACACCATATATTTT.

This clonotype showed up many times. The chain recombines TRBV6-5 with TRBJ1-1; 7 positions agree with TRBD1. From germline, CDR1 is MNHEY and CDR2 SVGAGI. There are 14 residues in the CDR3. Trimming removed 2 bases from V and 5 bases from J; junction bases left unmatched: 5. CDR3 in amino acids: CASSYDRVGTEAFF. The CDR3 DNA sequence: TGTGCCAGCAGTTACGACAGGGTAGGAACTGAAGCTTTCTTT.

A remark on this clonotype: A much larger clone lies a single base off, so this may be a read error. V gene TRBV2 combines with J gene TRBJ1-4; D unresolved. Between the trimmed V and J ends, which lost 3 bases and 0 bases, there was a span of 5 bases. The CDR3 is 14 residues long. Looked up from germline, CDR1 is SNHLY and CDR2 is FYNNEI. CDR3 sequence: CASSDHTTNEKLFF. As DNA, the CDR3 is TGTGCCAGCAGTGACCATACAACTAATGAAAAACTGTTTTTT.

This clonotype occurred many times. The chain couples TRBV5-1 to TRBJ2-7; 8 nucleotides line up with TRBD1. The V gene's germline CDR1 is SGHRS and CDR2 YFSETQ. The length of the CDR3 is 14 residues. V trimming: 0 bases; J trimming: 3 bases; junction bases outside the gene matches: 2. CDR3 in amino acids: CASSLEGTGYEQYF. DNA of the CDR3: TGCGCCAGCAGCTTGGAAGGGACAGGCTACGAGCAGTACTTC.

This clonotype was detected many times. The gene calls are TRBV5-1 and TRBJ2-7, with TRBD1 as a possible D gene (6 bases). Between the trimmed V and J ends, which lost 0 bases and 3 bases, there was a span of 10 bases. This CDR3 region has 14 residues. CDR1 and CDR2 (germline): SGHRS, YFSETQ. CDR3 sequence: CASSLEQGNYEQYF. The CDR3, as DNA: TGCGCCAGCAGCTTGGAACAGGGTAACTACGAGCAGTACTTC.

This clonotype was recorded many times. This chain joins TRBV14 and TRBJ2-3; D not certain. This CDR3 has 12 residues. The V end lost 3 bases, the J end lost 8 bases, and 9 bases lay between the germline ends. The germline V gene encodes CDR1 SGHDN and CDR2 FVKESK. The CDR3, as DNA: TGTGCCAGCAGCCAGGGGTGGGTTACGCAGTATTTT. Translated: CASSQGWVTQYF.

This clonotype has a count of ten or more. V usage is TRBV5-5 and J usage is TRBJ2-2, with D perhaps TRBD1 (6 bases). With 1 base removed from V and 5 bases from J, the gap between germline ends came to 12 bases. This CDR3 contains 15 residues. Germline V gives CDR1 SGHKS, CDR2 YYEKEE (reference sequence). The CDR3 nucleotides are TGTGCCAGCAGCTTGTTTGCAGGGGAAACCGGGGAGCTGTTTTTT. It yields the protein CASSLFAGETGELFF. Filled out from reference TRBV5-5 and TRBJ2-2, the complete variable domain reads DAGVTQSPTHLIKTRGQQVTLRCSPISGHKSVSWYQQVLGQGPQFIFQYYEKEERGRGNFPDRFSARQFPNYSSELNVNALLLGDSALYLCASSLFAGETGELFFGEGSRLTVL.

V usage is TRBV24-1 and J usage is TRBJ2-1, with 9 bases matching TRBD1. Germline assignment: CDR1 KGHDR and CDR2 SFDVKD. Trimming cost V 1 base and J 3 bases; bases outside gene matches: 6. CDR3 length: 17 amino acids. The CDR3 protein is CATSDFPPGQGYNEQFF. CDR3 sequence (DNA): TGTGCCACCAGTGATTTTCCCCCGGGACAGGGCTACAATGAGCAGTTCTTC.

This clonotype appeared many times. V gene TRBV6-6 combines with J gene TRBJ1-2; maybe TRBD1 (5 bases). From germline, CDR1 is MNHNY and CDR2 SVGAGI (reference sequence). The CDR3 consists of 13 residues. Deletions cut 4 bases from V and 6 bases from J, with 12 bases between. In DNA, the CDR3 is TGTGCCAGCAGTTTTAAAGGGGTGGATGGCTACACCTTC. Amino acids: CASSFKGVDGYTF.

The chain employs TRBV20-1 and TRBJ2-1; 8 positions agree with TRBD2. CDR1 and CDR2 from the germline V gene are DFQATT and SNEGSKA (reference sequence). This CDR3 has 12 residues. V lost 6 bases and J lost 7; bases outside the gene matches: 5. CDR3 nucleotides: TGCAGTGCAGCTCGGGGGGGGAATGAGCAGTTCTTC. Translated, it gives CSAARGGNEQFF.

This clonotype was seen at least ten times. The chain carries TRBV28 and TRBJ1-4; 7 positions agree with TRBD1. Germline values: CDR1 MDHEN, CDR2 SYDVKM. The CDR3 sequence is 13 residues long. The V and J ends lost 8 bases and 5 bases, in that order; junction bases with no gene match: 5. The CDR3 DNA reads as TGTGCCAGCGGGGACAGCTACAATGAAAAACTGTTTTTT. This sequence encodes CASGDSYNEKLFF.

Remarks on this clonotype: An end of the junction differs from the germline gene, which may be a read error. The chain combines TRBV5-1 with TRBJ2-1; the match to TRBD1 covers 9 bases. There are 13 residues in the CDR3. Germline CDR1 and CDR2: SGHRS and YFSETQ. CDR3 amino acids: CASTGTGQYEQCF. The CDR3, as DNA: TGCGCCAGCACCGGGACAGGGCAGTATGAGCAGTGCTTC.

This rearrangement joins TRBV28 to TRBJ2-3, with a weak D call TRBD2 (6 bases). This CDR3 has 13 residues. V was clipped by 2 bases and J by 11 bases, with 14 bases between them. Germline lookup yields CDR1 MDHEN and CDR2 SYDVKM. The CDR3 sequence is CASSLTRGWEQYF. The CDR3 DNA is TGTGCCAGCAGTTTAACCCGGGGGTGGGAGCAGTATTTT.